The T cell receptor (beta chain) under discussion was sequenced for a study of beta chain features in type 1 diabetes. Overall study results and limits: All four CD4+ subsets from Type 1 diabetes patients carried moderately but significantly shorter TCRB CDR3s.

The CDR3 is 15 amino acids. The V gene lost 0 bases and the J gene lost 4 bases, with 12 bases spanning the gap. CDR1 is SGHDN and CDR2 is FVKESK in the germline V gene. What was sequenced were expressed TCRB transcripts, since all of the isolated RNA had been reverse transcribed. The data were produced by immunoSEQ multiplex PCR, yet TCRdb's version contains in-frame clones alone and is incomplete. The sample lists roughly 700,000 clones, roughly 12% occurring once. Per donor, one heparinised blood draw averaged roughly 110 mL. Regarding this clone: The antigen is not known.

The clonotype was recovered from a young man with type 1 diabetes. The genes are TRBV14 and TRBJ1-1; D is uncertain. Sequencing was carried out using naive CD4+ T cells from blood. The CDR3 DNA is TGTGCCAGCAGCCAAGACAATAATCTGGTCACTGAAGCTTTCTTT. It codes for CASSQDNNLVTEAFF.